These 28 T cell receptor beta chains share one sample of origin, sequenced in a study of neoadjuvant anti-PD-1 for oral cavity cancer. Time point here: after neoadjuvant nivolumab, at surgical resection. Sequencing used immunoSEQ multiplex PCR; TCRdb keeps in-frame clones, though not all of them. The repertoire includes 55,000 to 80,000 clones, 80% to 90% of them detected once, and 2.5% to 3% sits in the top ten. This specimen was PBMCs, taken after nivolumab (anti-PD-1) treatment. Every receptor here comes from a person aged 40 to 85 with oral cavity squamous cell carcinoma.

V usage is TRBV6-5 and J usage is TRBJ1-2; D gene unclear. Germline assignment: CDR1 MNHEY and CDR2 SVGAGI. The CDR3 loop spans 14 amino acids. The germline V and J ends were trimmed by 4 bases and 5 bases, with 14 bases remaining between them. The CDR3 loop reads CASSSDQALYGYTF. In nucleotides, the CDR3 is TGTGCCAGCAGTTCGGACCAAGCATTATATGGCTACACCTTC.

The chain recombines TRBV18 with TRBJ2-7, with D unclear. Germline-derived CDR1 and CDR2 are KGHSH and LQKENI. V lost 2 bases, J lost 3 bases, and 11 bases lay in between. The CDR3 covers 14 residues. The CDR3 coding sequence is TGTGCCAGCTCACCATCTTTGCCCAGCTACGAGCAGTACTTC. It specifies CASSPSLPSYEQYF. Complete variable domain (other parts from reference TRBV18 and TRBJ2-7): NAGVMQNPRHLVRRRGQEARLRCSPMKGHSHVYWYRQLPEEGLKFMVYLQKENIIDESGMPKERFSAEFPKEGPSILRIQQVVRGDSAAYFCASSPSLPSYEQYFGPGTRLTVT.

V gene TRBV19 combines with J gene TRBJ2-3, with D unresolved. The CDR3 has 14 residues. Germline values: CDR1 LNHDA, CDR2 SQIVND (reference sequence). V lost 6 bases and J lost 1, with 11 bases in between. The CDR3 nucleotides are TGTGCCAGTAGAATGGTGGCCCGCACAGATACGCAGTATTTT. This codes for CASRMVARTDTQYF.

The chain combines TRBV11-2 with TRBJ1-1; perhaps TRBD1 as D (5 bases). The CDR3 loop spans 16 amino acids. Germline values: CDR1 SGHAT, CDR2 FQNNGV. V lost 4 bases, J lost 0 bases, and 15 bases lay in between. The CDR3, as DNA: TGTGCCAGCAGCTCAGGGTGGAGAAATTTGAACACTGAAGCTTTCTTT. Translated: CASSSGWRNLNTEAFF.

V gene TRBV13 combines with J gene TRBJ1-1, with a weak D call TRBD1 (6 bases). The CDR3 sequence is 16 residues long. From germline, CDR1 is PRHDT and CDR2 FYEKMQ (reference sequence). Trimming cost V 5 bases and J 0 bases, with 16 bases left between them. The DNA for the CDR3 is TGTGCCAGCAGCCCTGGACAGAGTGGCATGAACACTGAAGCTTTCTTT. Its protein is CASSPGQSGMNTEAFF.

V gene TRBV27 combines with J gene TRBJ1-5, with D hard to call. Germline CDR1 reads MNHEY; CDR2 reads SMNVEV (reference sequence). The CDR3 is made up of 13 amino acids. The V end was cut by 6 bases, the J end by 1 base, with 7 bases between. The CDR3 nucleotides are TGTGCCAGCAGATCGGGAAGCAATCAGCCCCAGCATTTT. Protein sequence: CASRSGSNQPQHF.

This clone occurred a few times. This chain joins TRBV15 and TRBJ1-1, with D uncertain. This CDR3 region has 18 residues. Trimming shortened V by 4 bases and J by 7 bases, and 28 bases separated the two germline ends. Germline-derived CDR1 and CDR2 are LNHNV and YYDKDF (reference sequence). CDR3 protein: CATSKRVFYSQTRREAFF. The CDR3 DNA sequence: TGTGCCACCAGCAAAAGGGTGTTTTACAGCCAGACTCGACGTGAAGCTTTCTTT.

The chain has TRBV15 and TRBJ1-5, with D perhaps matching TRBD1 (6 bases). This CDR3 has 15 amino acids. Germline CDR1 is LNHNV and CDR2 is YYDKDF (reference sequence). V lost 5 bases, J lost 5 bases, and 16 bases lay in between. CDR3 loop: CATSENRNRDQPQHF. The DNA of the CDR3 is TGTGCCACCAGCGAGAACAGGAACAGGGATCAGCCCCAGCATTTT.

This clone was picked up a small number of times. CDR3 coding DNA: TGTGCCCCCAGGGGTTCGGGGACACCCCCTTGGGCTTTCTTT. It codes for CAPRGSGTPPWAFF. This chain uses TRBV2 with TRBJ1-1, with D possibly being TRBD1 (6 bases). The germline V and J ends were trimmed by 11 bases and 11 bases, with 27 bases remaining between them. The germline V gene encodes CDR1 SNHLY and CDR2 FYNNEI. This CDR3 has 14 amino acids.

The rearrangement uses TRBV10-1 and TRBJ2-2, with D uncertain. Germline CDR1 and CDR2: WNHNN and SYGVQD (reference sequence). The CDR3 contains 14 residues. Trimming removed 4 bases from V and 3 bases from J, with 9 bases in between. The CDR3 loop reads CASSVGQDTGELFF. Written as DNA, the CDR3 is TGCGCCAGCAGTGTTGGGCAAGACACCGGGGAGCTGTTTTTT.

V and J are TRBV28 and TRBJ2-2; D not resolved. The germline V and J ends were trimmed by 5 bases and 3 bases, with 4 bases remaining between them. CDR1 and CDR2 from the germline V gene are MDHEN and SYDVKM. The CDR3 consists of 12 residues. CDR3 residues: CASSGHTGELFF. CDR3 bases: TGTGCCAGCAGTGGTCACACCGGGGAGCTGTTTTTT.

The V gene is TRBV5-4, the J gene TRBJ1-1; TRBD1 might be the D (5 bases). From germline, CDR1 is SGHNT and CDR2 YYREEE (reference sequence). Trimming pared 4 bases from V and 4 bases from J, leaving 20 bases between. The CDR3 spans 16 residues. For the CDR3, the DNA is TGTGCCAGCAGCAAGGAACGACAGTGGCGTAGCACTGAAGCTTTCTTT. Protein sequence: CASSKERQWRSTEAFF.

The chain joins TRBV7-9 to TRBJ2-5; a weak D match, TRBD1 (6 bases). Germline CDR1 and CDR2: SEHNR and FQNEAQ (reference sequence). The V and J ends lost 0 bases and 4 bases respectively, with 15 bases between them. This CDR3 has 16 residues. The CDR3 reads CASSLASWGRRETQYF. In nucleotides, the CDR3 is TGTGCCAGCAGCTTAGCGAGCTGGGGGCGCCGAGAGACCCAGTACTTC.

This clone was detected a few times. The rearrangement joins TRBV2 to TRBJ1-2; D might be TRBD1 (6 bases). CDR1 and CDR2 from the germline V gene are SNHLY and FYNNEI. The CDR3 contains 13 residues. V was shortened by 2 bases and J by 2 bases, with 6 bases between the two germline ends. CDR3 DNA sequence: TGTGCCAGCAGTGAACAGGGGAACTATGGCTACACCTTC. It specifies CASSEQGNYGYTF.

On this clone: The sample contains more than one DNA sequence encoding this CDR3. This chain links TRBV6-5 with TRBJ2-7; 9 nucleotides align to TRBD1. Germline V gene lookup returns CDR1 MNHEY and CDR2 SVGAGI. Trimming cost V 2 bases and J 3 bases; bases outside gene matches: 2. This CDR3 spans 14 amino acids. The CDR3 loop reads CASSYGQGLYEQYF. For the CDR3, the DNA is TGTGCCAGCAGTTACGGACAGGGGCTCTACGAGCAGTACTTC.

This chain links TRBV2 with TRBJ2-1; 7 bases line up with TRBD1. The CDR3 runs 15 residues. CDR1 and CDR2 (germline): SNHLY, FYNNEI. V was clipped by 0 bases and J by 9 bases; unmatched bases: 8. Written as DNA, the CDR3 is TGTGCCAGCAGTGAAGCTCTACAGGGGAAGGGTGAGCAGTTCTTC. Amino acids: CASSEALQGKGEQFF.

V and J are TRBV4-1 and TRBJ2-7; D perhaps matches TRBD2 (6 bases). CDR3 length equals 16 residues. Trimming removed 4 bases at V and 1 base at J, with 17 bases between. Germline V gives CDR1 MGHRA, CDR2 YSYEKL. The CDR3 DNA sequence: TGCGCCAGCAGCCGAATGGACATGGGACTGTCCTACGAGCAGTACTTC. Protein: CASSRMDMGLSYEQYF.

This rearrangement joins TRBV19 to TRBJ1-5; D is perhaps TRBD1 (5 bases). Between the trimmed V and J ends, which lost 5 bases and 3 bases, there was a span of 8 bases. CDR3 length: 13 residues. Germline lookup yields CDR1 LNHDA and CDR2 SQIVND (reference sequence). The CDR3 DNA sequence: TGTGCCAGTAGTCAGGGATACAATCAGCCCCAGCATTTT. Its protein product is CASSQGYNQPQHF.

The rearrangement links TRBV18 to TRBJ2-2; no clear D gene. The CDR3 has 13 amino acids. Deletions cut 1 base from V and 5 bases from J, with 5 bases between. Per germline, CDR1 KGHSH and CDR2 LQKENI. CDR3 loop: CASSPQGTGELFF. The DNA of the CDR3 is TGTGCCAGCTCACCACAGGGAACCGGGGAGCTGTTTTTT.

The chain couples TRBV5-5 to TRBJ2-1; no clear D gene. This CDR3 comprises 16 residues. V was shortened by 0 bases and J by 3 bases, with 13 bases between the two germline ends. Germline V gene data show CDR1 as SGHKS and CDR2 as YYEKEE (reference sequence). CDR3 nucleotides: TGTGCCAGCAGCTTGGAGGCGGAACCAAGCTACAATGAGCAGTTCTTC. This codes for CASSLEAEPSYNEQFF. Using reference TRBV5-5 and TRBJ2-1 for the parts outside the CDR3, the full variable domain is DAGVTQSPTHLIKTRGQQVTLRCSPISGHKSVSWYQQVLGQGPQFIFQYYEKEERGRGNFPDRFSARQFPNYSSELNVNALLLGDSALYLCASSLEAEPSYNEQFFGPGTRLTVL.

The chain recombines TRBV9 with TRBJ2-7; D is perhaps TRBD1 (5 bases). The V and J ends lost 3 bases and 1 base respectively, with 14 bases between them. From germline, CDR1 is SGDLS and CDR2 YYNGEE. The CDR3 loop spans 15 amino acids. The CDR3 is CASSAGNSFSYEQYF. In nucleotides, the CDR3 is TGTGCCAGCAGCGCAGGGAACAGCTTTTCCTACGAGCAGTACTTC.

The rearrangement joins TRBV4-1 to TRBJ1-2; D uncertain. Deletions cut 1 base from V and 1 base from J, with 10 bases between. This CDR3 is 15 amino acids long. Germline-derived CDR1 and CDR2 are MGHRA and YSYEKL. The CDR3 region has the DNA TGCGCCAGCAGCCAAGTAGTTGGAATTAACTATGGCTACACCTTC. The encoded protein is CASSQVVGINYGYTF.

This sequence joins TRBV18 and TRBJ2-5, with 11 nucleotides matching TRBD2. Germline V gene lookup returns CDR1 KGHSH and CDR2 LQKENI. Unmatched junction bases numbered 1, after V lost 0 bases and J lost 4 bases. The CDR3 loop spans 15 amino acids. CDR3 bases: TGTGCCAGCTCACCACCGGGACTAGCGGTAGAGACCCAGTACTTC. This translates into CASSPPGLAVETQYF.

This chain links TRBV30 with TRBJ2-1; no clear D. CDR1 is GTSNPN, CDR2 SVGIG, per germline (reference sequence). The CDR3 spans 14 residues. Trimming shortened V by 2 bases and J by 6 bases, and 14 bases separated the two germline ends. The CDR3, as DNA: TGTGCCTGGAGTCTGGCTCAGGCGTCCAATGAGCAGTTCTTC. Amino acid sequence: CAWSLAQASNEQFF. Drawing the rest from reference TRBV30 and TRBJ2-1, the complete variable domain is SQTIHQWPATLVQPVGSPLSLECTVEGTSNPNLYWYRQAAGRGLQLLFYSVGIGQISSEVPQNLSASRPQDRQFILSSKKLLLSDSGFYLCAWSLAQASNEQFFGPGTRLTVL.

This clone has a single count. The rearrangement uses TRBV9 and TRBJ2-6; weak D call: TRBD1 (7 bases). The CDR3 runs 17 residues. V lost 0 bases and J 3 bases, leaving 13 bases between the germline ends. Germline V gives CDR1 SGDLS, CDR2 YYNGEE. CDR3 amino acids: CASSVGTGEVGANVLTF. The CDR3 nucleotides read TGTGCCAGCAGCGTAGGTACAGGGGAGGTTGGGGCCAACGTCCTGACTTTC.

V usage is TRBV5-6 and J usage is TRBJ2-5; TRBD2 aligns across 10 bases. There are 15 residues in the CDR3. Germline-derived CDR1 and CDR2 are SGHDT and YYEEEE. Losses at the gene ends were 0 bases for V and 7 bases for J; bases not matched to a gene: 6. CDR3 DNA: TGTGCCAGCAGCTTGGGACTAGCGGGCGACCGGACCCAGTACTTC. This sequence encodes CASSLGLAGDRTQYF. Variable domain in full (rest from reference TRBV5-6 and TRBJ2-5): DAGVTQSPTHLIKTRGQQVTLRCSPKSGHDTVSWYQQALGQGPQFIFQYYEEEERQRGNFPDRFSGHQFPNYSSELNVNALLLGDSALYLCASSLGLAGDRTQYFGPGTRLLVL.

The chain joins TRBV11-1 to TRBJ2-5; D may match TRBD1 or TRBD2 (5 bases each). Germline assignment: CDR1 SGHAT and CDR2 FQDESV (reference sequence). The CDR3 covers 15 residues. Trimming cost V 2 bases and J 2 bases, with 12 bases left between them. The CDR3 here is CASSLRDGEQETQYF. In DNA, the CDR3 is TGTGCCAGCAGCTTACGGGACGGGGAGCAAGAGACCCAGTACTTC.

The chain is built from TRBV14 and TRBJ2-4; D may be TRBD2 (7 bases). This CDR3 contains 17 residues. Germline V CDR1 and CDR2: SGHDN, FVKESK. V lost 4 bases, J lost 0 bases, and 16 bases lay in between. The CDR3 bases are TGTGCCAGCAGCCTAGGGGGGGGGAGGAGAGCCAAAAACATTCAGTACTTC. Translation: CASSLGGGRRAKNIQYF.